The present entry profiles one T cell receptor beta chain with its context. Its antigen is unidentified. The junction differs from germline at one of its ends, possibly a read error. The sample holds other DNA sequences that translate to the same CDR3. The data were obtained in a study of cytomegalovirus exposure and HLA in healthy donors. PCR employed 60 Vbeta and 13 Jbeta primers. Study processing details: Roughly 11 million shared chains were among approximately 80 million unique TCR beta chains counted in a later analysis. Some clones are missing from TCRdb's copy, which holds only in-frame ones; the method was immunoSEQ multiplex PCR. Clone size and V and J calls were adopted from that table, with D and trimming inferred from the DNA. The table records fewer than 150,000 clones, more than 70% of them present only once. Study results and caveats: Researchers catalogued over 150 TCR beta chains as cytomegalovirus-associated. Previously analyzed data showed that most TCR beta V segments were productive at a frequency of about 87% or about 30%.

Material: PBMCs. The sequence derives from a woman aged 50 to 60 in good health and CMV-seronegative.

The CDR3 DNA follows: TGCAGTGCCGAGGGGACAACTGAAGCCTTCTTT. The encoded protein is CSAEGTTEAFF. The gene calls are TRBV20-1 and TRBJ1-1; D perhaps matches TRBD1 (6 bases). The CDR3 is 11 residues long. Germline V gene data show CDR1 as DFQATT and CDR2 as SNEGSKA (reference sequence).